Described below is a single T cell receptor (beta chain) sequence and its context. This record comes from a study of blood T cell repertoires in COVID-19. Overall study: The analysed material was cDNA or gDNA that came from T cells, B-cell-depleted T cells, or PBMCs.

Only in-frame clones appear in the TCRdb table, and some are missing; sequencing was by immunoSEQ multiplex PCR. The sample records about 47,000 clones, 91% being singletons. V was shortened by 4 bases and J by 0 bases, with 12 bases between the two germline ends. The CDR3 covers 15 residues. Germline CDR1 and CDR2: LNHNV and YYDKDF (reference sequence). Specimen: peripheral blood. The chain carries TRBV15 and TRBJ2-5; unclear D gene. The clonotype originates from a man between 65 and 79 years old with active COVID-19. The CDR3 coding sequence is TGTGCCACCAGCACAGTTCTAGAGGACCAAGAGACCCAGTACTTC. Translation: CATSTVLEDQETQYF. The complete variable domain, with remaining parts taken from reference TRBV15 and TRBJ2-5, reads DAMVIQNPRYQVTQFGKPVTLSCSQTLNHNVMYWYQQKSSQAPKLLFHYYDKDFNNEADTPDNFQSRRPNTSFCFLDIRSPGLGDTAMYLCATSTVLEDQETQYFGPGTRLLVL.